The source of this TCR beta chain is a study of blood T cell repertoires in COVID-19. Method: immunoSEQ multiplex PCR; TCRdb's copy keeps in-frame clones and lacks some. Among 250,000 to 300,000 clones listed, 70% to 90% were seen once. The CDR3 extends over 14 amino acids. Germline CDR1 is SGHRS and CDR2 is YFSETQ. Trimming cost V 0 bases and J 2 bases, with 8 bases left between them. Participants' reported clinical history set cohort assignment. Sequenced sample: PBMCs or T cells enriched from blood (not recorded which). The chain links TRBV5-1 to TRBJ1-2; D gene uncertain. The clonotype was recovered from a man aged 18 to 29 who had recovered from COVID-19. The CDR3 loop is CASSLDSVNYGYTF. CDR3 coding DNA: TGCGCCAGCAGCTTGGATAGCGTAAACTATGGCTACACCTTC.